The clone carrying this TCR beta chain was recorded many times. Its antigen remains unidentified. The data were obtained in a study of T cell repertoires in cytomegalovirus infection. Study-level information: CMV epitopes that were recently identified and HLA-C-restricted were used alongside well-studied HLA-B-restricted ones. General study points: Using cumulative public TCR beta family frequency, the authors identified those who carried CMV together with the relevant HLA.

TCRdb reanalysed the reads using MiXCR and keeps one entry per CDR3 protein. Here the sample spans roughly 280,000 distinct CDR3 sequences, about 20% being singletons. The origin of this receptor is a human donor in good health (CMV status not recorded). Some clones in this sample may be carry-over from other donors' samples. Sequenced material: cultured PBMCs, taken from culture after CMV antigen stimulation.

CDR3 in amino acids: CASSQDGNYGYTF. The CDR3 nucleotides read TGCGCCAGCAGCCAAGACGGCAACTATGGCTACACCTTC. The chain couples TRBV4-1 to TRBJ1-2; D remains unclear. V was shortened by 0 bases and J by 2 bases, with 4 bases between the two germline ends. The CDR3 spans 13 residues. The germline V gene has CDR1 MGHRA and CDR2 YSYEKL.